The 32 T cell receptor beta chains in this list originate from one sample, sequenced in a study of T cells after yellow fever vaccination. TCRdb fed the 5' RACE reads into MiXCR, producing one record per CDR3 protein. Here the sample spans 310,000 or so distinct CDR3 sequences, 3.6% being singletons. Sequenced here: PBMCs, sampled on the day of the yellow fever booster vaccination. The source is a man younger than 35 who received the YFV17D yellow fever vaccine.

In its sample, this clonotype was seen many times. The chain has TRBV4-3 and TRBJ2-1, with TRBD1 matching over 7 bases. Germline assignment: CDR1 LGHNA and CDR2 YSLEER. This CDR3 region has 16 residues. After removal of 1 base from V and 3 bases from J, the junction contained 6 bases not matched to a gene. The DNA for the CDR3 is TGCGCCAGCAGCCAAGTAGGCCAGGGGGACTACAATGAGCAGTTCTTC. This gives the protein CASSQVGQGDYNEQFF.

The chain links TRBV6-6 to TRBJ2-3; D is possibly TRBD1 or TRBD2 (5 bases each). The CDR3 consists of 14 residues. V dropped 6 bases and J dropped 7 bases, with 17 bases sitting between them. The germline V gene has CDR1 MNHNY and CDR2 SVGAGI (reference sequence). In DNA, the CDR3 is TGTGCCAGCAGGCAGGGACCTCTATATTATACGCAGTATTTT. Its translation is CASRQGPLYYTQYF.

The sample holds many counts of this clonotype. The chain is built from TRBV5-1 and TRBJ1-2, with 7 bases fitting TRBD1. This CDR3 spans 14 amino acids. Looked up from germline, CDR1 is SGHRS and CDR2 is YFSETQ. Trimming cost V 0 bases and J 4 bases; bases outside gene matches: 3. The DNA of the CDR3 is TGCGCCAGCAGCTTGGGCAGGGGGGCCTATGGCTACACCTTC. Translation gives CASSLGRGAYGYTF. The variable domain in full, completed from reference TRBV5-1 and TRBJ1-2, reads KAGVTQTPRYLIKTRGQQVTLSCSPISGHRSVSWYQQTPGQGLQFLFEYFSETQRNKGNFPGRFSGRQFSNSRSEMNVSTLELGDSALYLCASSLGRGAYGYTFGSGTRLTVV.

Many counts were recorded for this clonotype. This chain joins TRBV7-9 and TRBJ1-6; 7 nucleotides align to TRBD1. The germline V gene encodes CDR1 SEHNR and CDR2 FQNEAQ (reference sequence). Trimming at V came to 4 bases and at J to 10 bases, leaving 4 bases not matched to a gene. The CDR3 is made up of 13 amino acids. CDR3 sequence reads: CASSYQGDSPLHF. The CDR3 DNA is TGTGCCAGCAGCTACCAGGGGGACTCACCCCTCCACTTT.

This clonotype was detected ten times or more. The J gene is TRBJ1-1, the V gene TRBV10-3, with a tentative D call TRBD1 (5 bases). Looked up from germline, CDR1 is ENHRY and CDR2 is SYGVKD. This CDR3 has 14 amino acids. V was pared by 4 bases and J by 7 bases, with 16 bases between. CDR3 in DNA: TGTGCCATCAGTGGCGGGCTGGAGAGGGGTGAAGCTTTCTTT. Its protein product is CAISGGLERGEAFF.

This chain uses TRBV20-1 with TRBJ2-7; 13 positions match TRBD2. The germline V gene encodes CDR1 DFQATT and CDR2 SNEGSKA (reference sequence). Trimming removed 6 bases from V and 4 bases from J; junction bases left unmatched: 6. There are 14 residues in the CDR3. CDR3 loop: CSANRLAGGYEQYV. The CDR3 DNA follows: TGCAGTGCGAACCGACTAGCGGGGGGTTACGAGCAGTACGTC.

This clonotype was recorded a few times. This rearrangement joins TRBV20-1 to TRBJ2-7; D is unresolved. Germline V CDR1 and CDR2: DFQATT, SNEGSKA (reference sequence). Trimming left V 5 bases short and J 3 bases short, with 11 bases between. The CDR3 sequence is 12 residues long. The CDR3, as DNA: TGCAGTGCTTCGTTGTTTTTCTACGAGCAGTACGTC. Translating it yields CSASLFFYEQYV.

This clonotype was detected ten times or more. The chain uses TRBV7-8 and TRBJ2-5, with a weak D call TRBD2 (5 bases). The germline CDR1 and CDR2 sequences are SGHVS and FQNEAQ. The CDR3 covers 13 residues. Trimming removed 4 bases from V and 4 bases from J, with 10 bases in between. CDR3 bases: TGTGCCAGCAGCTCGGGGTTGGGAGAGACCCAGTACTTC. This translates into CASSSGLGETQYF.

This clonotype has at least ten counts. The rearrangement uses TRBV4-3 and TRBJ2-2; D is unresolved. Germline values: CDR1 LGHNA, CDR2 YSLEER. There are 14 residues in the CDR3. Deletions cut 2 bases from V and 4 bases from J, with 8 bases between. The CDR3 sequence: CASSQMDRTGELFF. The CDR3 region has the DNA TGCGCCAGCAGCCAAATGGACCGCACCGGGGAGCTGTTTTTT.

This sequence joins TRBV12-3 or TRBV12-4 and TRBJ2-2, with 14 bases fitting TRBD2. This CDR3 contains 16 residues. With V trimmed by 6 bases and J by 6 bases, 6 bases remained unmatched. The CDR3 is CASSRLAGGLAGELFF. CDR3 DNA: TGTGCCAGCAGCCGACTAGCGGGGGGGTTGGCCGGGGAGCTGTTTTTT.

This clonotype was observed a handful of times. The J gene is TRBJ2-7, the V gene TRBV20-1, with 7 positions matching TRBD1. CDR1 and CDR2 (germline): DFQATT, SNEGSKA (reference sequence). The CDR3 length is 14 residues. The V gene end was trimmed by 5 bases and the J gene end by 4 bases; junction bases not matched to a gene: 11. The CDR3 region is CSAAWDSSPYEQYF. In DNA, the CDR3 is TGCAGTGCTGCGTGGGACAGCAGCCCTTACGAGCAGTACTTC.

This chain connects TRBV6-2 or TRBV6-3 to TRBJ2-7; D perhaps matches TRBD1 (6 bases). The CDR3 is 12 amino acids. Germline CDR1 MNHEY, CDR2 SVGEGT. V lost 8 bases and J 4 bases, leaving 12 bases between the germline ends. This CDR3 is CASGRQGYEQYF. The CDR3 coding sequence is TGTGCCAGCGGGCGCCAGGGGTACGAGCAGTACTTC.

This clonotype has ten or more counts. The chain carries TRBV7-3 and TRBJ2-1; 9 bases are a match to TRBD2. V lost 5 bases to trimming and J lost 8 bases; unmatched junction nucleotides: 10. Germline-derived CDR1 and CDR2 are SGHTA and FQGTGA. The CDR3 contains 15 residues. CDR3 loop: CASSVSGLAFDEQFF. The CDR3 DNA follows: TGTGCCAGCAGCGTTTCGGGACTAGCCTTCGATGAGCAGTTCTTC.

This clonotype showed up many times. The CDR3 protein is CASDNYNEQFF. CDR3 DNA: TGTGCCAGCGACAACTACAATGAGCAGTTCTTC. V and J are TRBV2 and TRBJ2-1; D is ambiguous. This CDR3 comprises 11 residues. The V end was cut by 8 bases, the J end by 3 bases, with 5 bases between. The germline V gene has CDR1 SNHLY and CDR2 FYNNEI.

Only a few counts were recorded for this clonotype. The J gene is TRBJ2-7, the V gene TRBV29-1, with TRBD2 identical over 9 bases. V gave up 0 bases and J gave up 3 bases; unmatched junction bases: 9. Germline V gene sequence: CDR1 SQVTM, CDR2 ANQGSEA. This CDR3 has 16 amino acids. The CDR3 sequence is CSVEDLETSGHYEQYF. In nucleotides, the CDR3 is TGCAGCGTTGAAGATCTCGAGACTAGCGGACACTACGAGCAGTACTTC.

The table lists this clonotype with many counts. The gene calls are TRBV7-6 and TRBJ2-2; D is uncertain. The CDR3 covers 11 residues. V was cut by 0 bases and J by 7 bases, with 0 bases left in between. The germline V gene has CDR1 SGHVS and CDR2 FNYEAQ. The CDR3 sequence is CASSLAGELFF. The DNA of the CDR3 is TGTGCCAGCAGCTTAGCCGGGGAGCTGTTTTTT.

The J gene is TRBJ1-5, the V gene TRBV29-1; 8 nucleotides agree with TRBD1. CDR1 is SQVTM and CDR2 is ANQGSEA in the germline V gene. This CDR3 contains 13 residues. V lost 6 bases to trimming and J lost 4 bases; unmatched junction nucleotides: 5. The CDR3 loop reads CSVRQGNNQPQHF. The CDR3 nucleotides are TGCAGCGTAAGACAGGGGAATAATCAGCCCCAGCATTTT.

The chain carries TRBV6-5 and TRBJ2-7, with no clear D. Germline V gene lookup returns CDR1 MNHEY and CDR2 SVGAGI. V shed 0 bases and J shed 3 bases, with 6 bases lying between them. This CDR3 is 13 amino acids long. The CDR3 sequence is CASSYSADYEQYF. The CDR3 DNA sequence: TGTGCCAGCAGTTACTCGGCAGACTACGAGCAGTACTTC.

This clonotype was observed at least ten times. The chain is built from TRBV11-2 and TRBJ2-1; the D gene is possibly TRBD2 (6 bases). Trimming stripped 2 bases from V and 4 bases from J, with 12 bases between. The germline V gene encodes CDR1 SGHAT and CDR2 FQNNGV. The CDR3 runs to 15 residues. CDR3 in DNA: TGTGCCAGCAGCTTATCAGCGGGCCTTTACAATGAGCAGTTCTTC. It translates to CASSLSAGLYNEQFF.

At least ten counts were recorded for this clonotype. The chain combines TRBV10-3 with TRBJ2-3; 8 nucleotides agree with TRBD1. The germline gives CDR1 ENHRY, CDR2 SYGVKD. There are 13 residues in the CDR3. The V and J ends lost 8 bases and 1 base, in that order; junction bases with no gene match: 2. The CDR3 region is CAIETGGTDTQYF. The CDR3 coding sequence is TGTGCCATCGAGACAGGGGGCACAGATACGCAGTATTTT.

The table lists this clonotype with many counts. The V and J genes are TRBV29-1 and TRBJ1-2; D remains unclear. CDR1 and CDR2 (germline): SQVTM, ANQGSEA. Trimming stripped 6 bases from V and 2 bases from J, with 7 bases between. The CDR3 runs 11 residues. The CDR3 loop reads CSVGQNYGYTF. CDR3 sequence (DNA): TGCAGCGTAGGGCAGAACTATGGCTACACCTTC.

Ten or more counts support this clonotype. V and J are TRBV18 and TRBJ2-3, with D possibly TRBD1 on 5 matching bases. Germline V gives CDR1 KGHSH, CDR2 LQKENI. The V end lost 6 bases, the J end lost 4 bases, and 14 bases lay between the germline ends. This CDR3 comprises 14 residues. CDR3 sequence: CASSPTAGPDTQYF. CDR3 sequence (DNA): TGTGCCAGCTCCCCCACGGCAGGGCCAGATACGCAGTATTTT. Full variable domain (rest looked up from reference TRBV18 and TRBJ2-3): NAGVMQNPRHLVRRRGQEARLRCSPMKGHSHVYWYRQLPEEGLKFMVYLQKENIIDESGMPKERFSAEFPKEGPSILRIQQVVRGDSAAYFCASSPTAGPDTQYFGPGTRLTVL.

At least ten counts were recorded for this clonotype. This rearrangement joins TRBV6-5 to TRBJ2-3; D call uncertain. Per germline, CDR1 MNHEY and CDR2 SVGAGI. V shed 2 bases and J shed 2 bases, with 11 bases lying between them. This CDR3 contains 15 residues. CDR3 sequence: CASSYDLGATDTQYF. The CDR3 DNA follows: TGTGCCAGCAGTTACGACCTAGGTGCCACAGATACGCAGTATTTT.

The chain's CDR3 is CASSQDRAGSYGYTF. The DNA of the CDR3 is TGTGCCAGCAGCCAAGATCGCGCAGGGAGCTATGGCTACACCTTC. V usage is TRBV3-1 and J usage is TRBJ1-2; a possible D gene is TRBD1 (5 bases). The length of the CDR3 is 15 residues. The germline CDR1 and CDR2 sequences are LGHDT and YNNKEL (reference sequence). V lost 0 bases to trimming and J lost 4 bases, with 12 bases between them.

The chain has TRBV15 and TRBJ2-7; 7 positions match TRBD1. The CDR3 length is 15 residues. Germline V lookup: CDR1 LNHNV, CDR2 YYDKDF (reference sequence). Trimming at V came to 0 bases and at J to 0 bases, leaving 2 bases not matched to a gene. The CDR3 region has the DNA TGTGCCACCAGCAGAGACAGGGGGTCCTCCTACGAGCAGTACGTC. Amino acids: CATSRDRGSSYEQYV.

This clonotype was counted between two and nine times. For the CDR3, the DNA is TGTGCCAGCTCCACCTCCCACCTGGTTGACGATACGCAGTATTTT. It specifies CASSTSHLVDDTQYF. The rearrangement uses TRBV7-6 and TRBJ2-3; D gene uncertain. Trimming removed 8 bases at V and 6 bases at J, with 21 bases between. Germline V CDR1 and CDR2: SGHVS, FNYEAQ. The CDR3 contains 15 residues.

This clonotype was seen at least ten times. The chain uses TRBV5-4 and TRBJ2-1; tentatively, D is TRBD1 (5 bases). Germline loops: CDR1 SGHNT, CDR2 YYREEE (reference sequence). With 1 base removed from V and 2 bases from J, the gap between germline ends came to 7 bases. This CDR3 is 14 amino acids long. The CDR3 here is CASSLQGPYNEQFF. The CDR3 nucleotides are TGTGCCAGCAGCTTGCAGGGCCCCTACAATGAGCAGTTCTTC.

This clonotype was picked up many times. The genes are TRBV7-9 and TRBJ2-1, with 8 bases matching TRBD2. V was clipped by 3 bases and J by 2 bases; unmatched bases: 3. CDR1 is SEHNR, CDR2 FQNEAQ, per germline (reference sequence). The CDR3 spans 15 residues. Here the CDR3 reads CASSFRGGPYNEQFF. The CDR3 coding sequence is TGTGCCAGCAGCTTCCGCGGGGGGCCCTACAATGAGCAGTTCTTC.

V is TRBV27 and J is TRBJ2-7; D is perhaps TRBD2 (5 bases). Trimming took off 6 bases at V and 3 bases at J, with 15 bases between the two ends. The germline V gene has CDR1 MNHEY and CDR2 SMNVEV (reference sequence). The CDR3 spans 14 residues. In DNA form, the CDR3 reads TGTGCCAGCAGGGGGTGGACGGGAAGCTACGAGCAGTACTTC. The encoded protein is CASRGWTGSYEQYF.

This clonotype was recorded a few times. This chain connects TRBV9 to TRBJ2-3; 11 nucleotides agree with TRBD2. CDR1 and CDR2 from the germline V gene are SGDLS and YYNGEE. Trimming took 3 bases from V and 6 from J; bases not matched to a gene: 12. CDR3 length: 17 residues. For the CDR3, the DNA is TGTGCCAGCAGCGCGAGGGTTAGCGGGGGGGCCTTCGATACGCAGTATTTT. This sequence encodes CASSARVSGGAFDTQYF.

This clonotype showed up many times. The chain couples TRBV5-1 to TRBJ2-3; D unclear. Germline loops: CDR1 SGHRS, CDR2 YFSETQ. Trimming took off 0 bases at V and 2 bases at J, with 13 bases between the two ends. This CDR3 is 16 amino acids long. The CDR3 DNA is TGCGCCAGCAGCTTGGATTTAGGGCAGACCACAGATACGCAGTATTTT. Translation: CASSLDLGQTTDTQYF.

This sequence joins TRBV5-1 and TRBJ1-2, with D possibly TRBD1 on 5 matching bases. This CDR3 has 15 amino acids. Between the trimmed V and J ends, which lost 1 base and 2 bases, there was a span of 12 bases. CDR1 SGHRS and CDR2 YFSETQ come from the germline V gene. The CDR3 sequence: CASSLSGTANYGYTF. CDR3 coding DNA: TGCGCCAGCAGCTTGAGCGGGACCGCCAACTATGGCTACACCTTC. The variable domain in full, completed from reference TRBV5-1 and TRBJ1-2, reads KAGVTQTPRYLIKTRGQQVTLSCSPISGHRSVSWYQQTPGQGLQFLFEYFSETQRNKGNFPGRFSGRQFSNSRSEMNVSTLELGDSALYLCASSLSGTANYGYTFGSGTRLTVV.